The TCR beta chain described here comes from a study of blood T cell repertoires in COVID-19. Sequencing used immunoSEQ multiplex PCR; TCRdb keeps in-frame clones, though not all of them. The sample shows fewer than 110,000 clones, about 91% of them seen only once. V dropped 4 bases and J dropped 5; count of bases not matched to a gene: 4. Germline assignment: CDR1 KGHSH and CDR2 LQKENI. There are 15 residues in the CDR3. The source material was peripheral blood. The clonotype originates from a human donor in a cohort sampled during active COVID-19. The rearrangement uses TRBV18 and TRBJ2-1, with 11 bases that match TRBD2. CDR3: CASSLSSGRNNEQFF. Written as DNA, the CDR3 is TGTGCCAGCTCACTATCTAGCGGGAGGAACAATGAGCAGTTCTTC.